Listed below are T cell receptor beta chains from one sample, sequenced in a study of chemoradiotherapy in HPV16-positive cancers. Using immunoSEQ multiplex PCR, the repertoire was profiled, and TCRdb retains in-frame clones only, with some absent. The sample includes 30,000 or so clones, roughly 87% of them seen just once. The sample in question was blood, obtained from a patient who underwent chemoradiotherapy. These receptors were collected from a human donor with HPV-associated anogenital cancer. The CDR3 runs from the conserved cysteine through the conserved F or W. D genes are given only for firm matches. A clone size is listed for some rows: how often the clone was seen (once, few, many), or a class if it is expanded.

clone_size cdr3_length j_call v_call d_call cdr3_nt cdr3_aa
. 15 TRBJ2-7 TRBV5-4 TRBD1 TGTGCCAGCAGCCTAGGACAGGGAAATGTTGACGAGCAGTACTTC CASSLGQGNVDEQYF
. 13 TRBJ2-7 TRBV6-1 TRBD1 TGTGCCAGCAGTCTCGGGACAGCAAGCGAGCAGTACTTC CASSLGTASEQYF
once 15 TRBJ2-6 TRBV5-4 . TGTGCCAGCAGCTTGCAGGGTTCAGGGGCCAACGTCCTGACTTTC CASSLQGSGANVLTF
. 13 TRBJ2-7 TRBV11-2 . TGTGCCAGCAGCTTCCCGAGAGGCTACGAGCAGTACTTC CASSFPRGYEQYF
. 17 TRBJ2-7 TRBV2 TRBD2 TGTGCCAGCAGTGAAGCGCTGGGGACTAGCGGCTCCTACGAGCAGTACTTC CASSEALGTSGSYEQYF
. 14 TRBJ2-5 TRBV9 TRBD1 TGTGCCAGCAGCGTCCGACAGGGGCAAGAGACCCAGTACTTC CASSVRQGQETQYF
. 14 TRBJ2-5 TRBV30 TRBD2 TGTGCCTGGAGTGACGCGGGGAGGGCAGAGACCCAGTACTTC CAWSDAGRAETQYF
. 11 TRBJ2-7 TRBV20-1 . TGCAGTGCCGGGGGGCGCTGGGAGCAGTACTTC CSAGGRWEQYF
. 13 TRBJ1-5 TRBV30 . TGTGCCTGGAGTGTCGGGAGCAATCAGCCCCAGCATTTT CAWSVGSNQPQHF
. 14 TRBJ2-6 TRBV5-1 . TGCGCCAGCACCGCGGTCTCTGGGGCCAACGTCCTGACTTTC CASTAVSGANVLTF
. 15 TRBJ1-6 TRBV7-2 . TGTGCCAGCAGCGGACCGGCACAGGGACCTTCACCCCTCCACTTT CASSGPAQGPSPLHF
. 16 TRBJ2-3 TRBV5-4 TRBD2 TGTGCCAGCAGCCCGGAACTAGCGGGGTATTCAGATACGCAGTATTTT CASSPELAGYSDTQYF
. 15 TRBJ2-1 TRBV21-1 . TGTGCCAGCAGGTTTACTAGGGGGGCCTACAATGAGCAGTTCTTC CASRFTRGAYNEQFF
. 13 TRBJ2-5 TRBV7-2 . TGTGCCAGCAGCGGGGTGTACCGGGAGACCCAGTACTTC CASSGVYRETQYF
. 15 TRBJ1-1 TRBV6-5 . TGTGCCAGCATCTCCCCTAGGGGCAGGGAAACTGAAGCTTTCTTT CASISPRGRETEAFF
. 13 TRBJ1-1 TRBV2 . TGTGCCAGCAGTGAGGGGGTGAACACTGAAGCTTTCTTT CASSEGVNTEAFF
. 13 TRBJ2-3 TRBV7-7 TRBD2 TGTGCCAGCAGCTTACTAGCGGGTGATACGCAGTATTTT CASSLLAGDTQYF
. 14 TRBJ1-2 TRBV10-3 . TGTGCCATCAGTGATCCTTCCTATCCCTCCGGCTACACCTTC CAISDPSYPSGYTF
once 12 TRBJ1-2 TRBV7-9 . TGTGCCAGCAGCTTCAGAGGGTCCGGCTACACCTTC CASSFRGSGYTF
. 15 TRBJ2-7 TRBV6-5 . . CASSSSVTASYEQYF
once 15 TRBJ2-5 TRBV7-2 . TGTGCCAGCAGCCGCCCGTTGGGACAACAAGAGACCCAGTACTTC CASSRPLGQQETQYF
once 12 TRBJ2-5 TRBV5-1 . TGCGCCAGCAGCCTTCGAGAAGAGACCCAGTACTTC CASSLREETQYF
. 12 TRBJ1-1 TRBV18 . TGTGCCAGCTCACTGGACAGAGCTGAAGCTTTCTTT CASSLDRAEAFF
. 14 TRBJ2-1 TRBV7-2 TRBD2 TGTGCCAGCAGCTTGGGGACTAGCGCGGGAGAGCAGTTCTTC CASSLGTSAGEQFF
. 17 TRBJ2-3 TRBV6-1 TRBD2 TGTGCCAGCAGTGCCCGGGGGGTAGGCGGGGGCACAGATACGCAGTATTTT CASSARGVGGGTDTQYF
. 15 TRBJ2-3 TRBV7-9 TRBD2 TGTGCCAGCAGCTTAGGGACTAGCGGTACAGATACGCAGTATTTT CASSLGTSGTDTQYF
. 13 TRBJ1-4 TRBV11-2 . TGTGCCAGCAGCTTAGCCCCGAATGAAAAACTGTTTTTT CASSLAPNEKLFF
. 16 TRBJ2-7 TRBV13 TRBD2 TGTGCCAGCAGCACCACCCGGGGGGGCCTGGGCCTTGAGCAGTACTTC CASSTTRGGLGLEQYF
. 17 TRBJ2-1 TRBV11-3 TRBD2 TGTGCCAGCAGCTCGGGACTAGCGGGGAGCTCCTACAATGAGCAGTTCTTC CASSSGLAGSSYNEQFF
. 13 TRBJ1-5 TRBV5-4 . TGTGCCAGCAGCTTGTCCCCCGTGGAGCCCCAGCATTTT CASSLSPVEPQHF
. 16 TRBJ2-7 TRBV11-2 . TGTGCCAGCAGCTCCCGGGGATTAACATTCATAGGAGAGCAGTACTTC CASSSRGLTFIGEQYF
. 14 TRBJ2-3 TRBV6-6 . TGTGCCAGCAGTGGACCGGGGTACACAGATACGCAGTATTTT CASSGPGYTDTQYF
. 15 TRBJ2-7 TRBV27 . TGTGCCAGCAGTTTATCTCAGGGGATCCCCTACGAGCAGTACTTC CASSLSQGIPYEQYF
. 15 TRBJ1-5 TRBV5-6 . TGTGCCAGCAGCTACAAAGACAGGCCGGGTCAGCCCCAGCATTTT CASSYKDRPGQPQHF
. 16 TRBJ2-1 TRBV5-6 . TGTGCCAGCAGCTCCTCCGGGACACAAAATTACAATGAGCAGTTCTTC CASSSSGTQNYNEQFF
. 14 TRBJ2-5 TRBV5-4 TRBD2 TGTGCCAGCAGCGCAGCGGGGTCGAGAGAGACCCAGTACTTC CASSAAGSRETQYF
. 13 TRBJ2-3 TRBV11-2 . TGTGCCAGCAGCTTAGTAGCCCATGACTACGAGTATTTT CASSLVAHDYEYF
. 13 TRBJ1-1 TRBV29-1 TRBD1 TGCAGCGTAGACAGGGGGCTGAACACTGAAGCTTTCTTT CSVDRGLNTEAFF
. 18 TRBJ2-7 TRBV27 TRBD2 TGTGCCAGCAGTTCTATCGGCCTAGCGGGAGGAGGCTCCTACGAGCAGTACTTC CASSSIGLAGGGSYEQYF
. 21 TRBJ2-2 TRBV4-1 TRBD2 TGCGCCAGCAGCCAAGATGGGAGCCGTGTACTAGCGGCCGGGGACACCGGGGAGCTGTTTTTT CASSQDGSRVLAAGDTGELFF
. 12 TRBJ2-3 TRBV12-5 . TGTGCTAGTGGTTTGGTACTAGATACGCAGTATTTT CASGLVLDTQYF